A single TCR beta chain is shown here with its context. Its specificity is unknown. These data come from a study of CD4 T cells in relation to SARS-CoV-2 and coronaviruses. Regarding the study as a whole: Culture-expanded clones reflect memory recall rather than primary priming during culture.

Clones were sequenced by immunoSEQ multiplex PCR, and TCRdb holds only the in-frame ones, with some missing. The sample consists of 30,000 to 40,000 clones, over 70% of them appearing once. This TCR was recovered from an adult with COVID-19. Sequenced: memory CD4+ T cells from PBMCs, cultured in vitro.

This chain's CDR3 is CASSNEQGLLPGEQYF. DNA for the CDR3: TGTGCCAGCAGCAACGAACAGGGATTATTGCCGGGGGAGCAGTACTTC. This sequence joins TRBV28 and TRBJ2-7; the D gene is possibly TRBD1 (6 bases). Germline V CDR1 and CDR2: MDHEN, SYDVKM. Between the trimmed V and J ends, which lost 6 bases and 7 bases, there was a span of 25 bases. CDR3 length equals 16 residues.